This T cell receptor (beta chain) derives from a study of blood T cell repertoires in COVID-19. Sequenced by immunoSEQ multiplex PCR; TCRdb stores in-frame clones only, minus some. Of about 150,000 clones listed, roughly 88% are singletons. V was clipped by 5 bases and J by 7 bases, with 24 bases between them. Germline V gene sequence: CDR1 SGHTA, CDR2 FQGNSA. There are 16 residues in the CDR3. This clonotype was sampled from a man younger than 35 with COVID-19, enrolled during active disease. V is TRBV7-2 and J is TRBJ2-7; weak D call: TRBD1 (6 bases). The source material was peripheral blood. The CDR3 here is CASSPVGDRSLAEQYF. As DNA, the CDR3 is TGTGCCAGCAGCCCCGTCGGAGACAGGTCCCTAGCTGAGCAGTACTTC.